A selection of T cell receptor beta chains follows, all from one sample in a study of T cell responses to AZD1222 COVID-19 vaccine. The table came from immunoSEQ multiplex PCR; TCRdb's copy has only in-frame clones and leaves some out. The table includes 95,000 or so clones, 70% to 90% detected once. The sequencing here drew on peripheral blood, taken on day 0 of AZD1222 vaccination. The source is an adult in good health. Each CDR3 is given with its conserved first and last residue. D genes are given only for firm matches. Size values are once, few and many counts, or a class for expanded clones, and some rows have none.

CDR3nt,CDR3aa,v_gene,abundance,j_gene,d_gene
TGTGCCAGCCGAGGACCGGGCAACACTGAAGCTTTCTTT,CASRGPGNTEAFF,TRBV9,-,TRBJ1-1,-
TGTGCCAGCAGTGAACGGCGGACTAGCCGTCATGAGCAGTTCTTC,CASSERRTSRHEQFF,TRBV2,-,TRBJ2-1,TRBD2
TGTGCCAGCAGTTCGGGACTCCTCGGCTACACCTTC,CASSSGLLGYTF,TRBV28,-,TRBJ1-2,-
TGTGCCAGCAGTTTGGAGGTCAATCAGCCCCAGCATTTT,CASSLEVNQPQHF,TRBV12-3/TRBV12-4,once,TRBJ1-5,-
TGTGCCAGCAGCTCTTGGGGTCTCGAGCAGTACTTC,CASSSWGLEQYF,TRBV7-2,-,TRBJ2-7,-
TGTGCCAGCAGCTTAAGCGGGGCCTGGGGGAATCAGCCCCAGCATTTT,CASSLSGAWGNQPQHF,TRBV11-2,-,TRBJ1-5,-
TGTGCCAGCAGCCAAGATCGGGCGGGGGGGCAGTCCGATACGCAGTATTTT,CASSQDRAGGQSDTQYF,TRBV4-2,-,TRBJ2-3,TRBD2
TGCGCCAGCAGCTTTCAGACAAACACTGAAGCTTTCTTT,CASSFQTNTEAFF,TRBV5-1,-,TRBJ1-1,-
TGTGCCTGGAAGGATAATTCACCCCTCCACTTT,CAWKDNSPLHF,TRBV30,-,TRBJ1-6,-
TGTGCCAGCAGCTTAGGCCAAGGATGGCCGCCCCAGCATTTT,CASSLGQGWPPQHF,TRBV7-2,-,TRBJ1-5,-
TGTGCCAGCTCACCCGGGACAGGGGCCCACAATGAGCAGTTCTTC,CASSPGTGAHNEQFF,TRBV18,-,TRBJ2-1,TRBD1
TGTGCCAGCAGTTTAGGGGGAGAGGGGACCTACAATGAGCAGTTCTTC,CASSLGGEGTYNEQFF,TRBV28,-,TRBJ2-1,-
TGTGCCAGCAGCTTTATGAACACTGAAGCTTTCTTT,CASSFMNTEAFF,TRBV2,-,TRBJ1-1,-
TGTGCCAGCAGCTTAGTTACGCAAAACACCGGGGAGCTGTTTTTT,CASSLVTQNTGELFF,TRBV11-2,-,TRBJ2-2,-
TGTGCCAGTAGTACAACCCGGACGGCTCGGAGCTATGGCTACACCTTC,CASSTTRTARSYGYTF,TRBV19,-,TRBJ1-2,-
TGTGCCAGCAGCTTAGGCGTTGTGGGACAGGGGGCTTCTGGCTACACCTTC,CASSLGVVGQGASGYTF,TRBV7-9,-,TRBJ1-2,TRBD1
TGTGCCAGCAGCCCCGGGTCCTATGGCTACACCTTC,CASSPGSYGYTF,TRBV3-1/TRBV3-2,-,TRBJ1-2,-
TGTGCCAGCGCTCCCTCTAGCACAGATACGCAGTATTTT,CASAPSSTDTQYF,TRBV27,-,TRBJ2-3,-
TGTGCCAGCAGCGGCGAATTGGGCACAGATACGCAGTATTTT,CASSGELGTDTQYF,TRBV9,-,TRBJ2-3,-
TGCAGTGTGACAGGGAACACTGAAGCTTTCTTT,CSVTGNTEAFF,TRBV20-1,-,TRBJ1-1,-
TGTGCCAGTAGTATAGAAAGGGCAGACACCGAAGCTTTCTTT,CASSIERADTEAFF,TRBV19,-,TRBJ1-1,-
TGTGCCAGCAGCGTAGGACAGGGATCCTACAATGAGCAGTTCTTC,CASSVGQGSYNEQFF,TRBV9,-,TRBJ2-1,TRBD1
TGTGCCAGCAGCAAAGGAGGGTGGGGACGGCGCACAGATACGCAGTATTTT,CASSKGGWGRRTDTQYF,TRBV21-1,-,TRBJ2-3,-
TGTGCCAGCAGCTCGGGACTAGGTCCCTACGAGCAGTACTTC,CASSSGLGPYEQYF,TRBV7-2,-,TRBJ2-7,TRBD2
TGTGCCAGCAGCCGACTAGCGGGGGGGCAAGATACGCAGTATTTT,CASSRLAGGQDTQYF,TRBV11-3,-,TRBJ2-3,TRBD2
TGTGCCAGCAGCGCGACGAGCGGGGGCGAGCAGTACTTC,CASSATSGGEQYF,TRBV3-1/TRBV3-2,-,TRBJ2-7,TRBD2
TGTGCCAGTAGCGACCAACAGGGACGAAGGACTGAAGCTTTCTTT,CASSDQQGRRTEAFF,TRBV19,-,TRBJ1-1,-
TGTGCCAACTCCAAGCCGGGGACGGACACTGAAGCTTTCTTT,CANSKPGTDTEAFF,TRBV21-1,-,TRBJ1-1,-
TGTGCCAGCAGCTCCCCCAGGACAGGGGGTCCCAATGAGCAGTTCTTC,CASSSPRTGGPNEQFF,TRBV7-3,-,TRBJ2-1,TRBD1
TGTGCCAGCAGCGTAGCCAGGGACGAGACCCAGTACTTC,CASSVARDETQYF,TRBV9,-,TRBJ2-5,-
TGTGCCAGCTCCCCGGGGAGGGGCCTCAATCAGCCCCAGCATTTT,CASSPGRGLNQPQHF,TRBV18,few,TRBJ1-5,-
TGTGCCAGCAGTTTAGCGGGGGAGGAAGAGACCCAGTACTTC,CASSLAGEEETQYF,TRBV27,-,TRBJ2-5,TRBD2
TGCGCCAGCAGCCAAGATAGAGGGAGCGCAGATACGCAGTATTTT,CASSQDRGSADTQYF,TRBV4-1,few,TRBJ2-3,-
TGTGCCAGCAGCGAGGGCTATGGCTACACCTTC,CASSEGYGYTF,TRBV9,-,TRBJ1-2,-
TGTGCCAGCAGTTCCCTTAACTATGGCTACACCTTC,CASSSLNYGYTF,TRBV28,-,TRBJ1-2,-
TGCGCCAGCAGCCACAAACTATTTAGGACAGGAGAGTTTAACTATGGCTACACCTTC,CASSHKLFRTGEFNYGYTF,TRBV4-1,-,TRBJ1-2,TRBD1
TGTGCCACCAGTGATCCGGGACAGGGTCCCGGGGAGCTGTTTTTT,CATSDPGQGPGELFF,TRBV24-1,-,TRBJ2-2,TRBD1
TGTGCCAGCACCAGACAGGGGGCGGGGAGCACAGATACGCAGTATTTT,CASTRQGAGSTDTQYF,TRBV2,few,TRBJ2-3,TRBD1
TGTGCCAGCAGTTATGACAGGGGGAACACTGAAGCTTTCTTT,CASSYDRGNTEAFF,TRBV6-5,once,TRBJ1-1,TRBD1
TGTGCCAGCAGCCAAGGCAGAGGGGAGCAGTACTTC,CASSQGRGEQYF,TRBV3-1/TRBV3-2,once,TRBJ2-7,-
TGTGCCAGTAGTACTCTCCGACTGATTAACACTGAAGCTTTCTTT,CASSTLRLINTEAFF,TRBV19,-,TRBJ1-1,-
TGTGCCAGCAGTTTAGGGACGACGGGCACTGAAGCTTTCTTT,CASSLGTTGTEAFF,TRBV27,-,TRBJ1-1,-
TGTGCCAGCAGCCCTGGACAGGGTGACTTGAACACTGAAGCTTTCTTT,CASSPGQGDLNTEAFF,TRBV11-3,-,TRBJ1-1,TRBD1
TGCGCCAGCAGCCGGGACATCAACTATGGCTACACCTTC,CASSRDINYGYTF,TRBV5-1,few,TRBJ1-2,-
TGCGCCAGCAGCTCGACGGGACGGAGTGATGAAAAACTGTTTTTT,CASSSTGRSDEKLFF,TRBV5-1,few,TRBJ1-4,-